Presented here are 3 T cell receptor beta chains from one specimen sequenced in a study of shared clonotypes between healthy human individuals. The method was immunoSEQ multiplex PCR; TCRdb's version includes in-frame clones alone and lacks a portion of them. The profile shows approximately 1.9 million clones, 93% of them singletons. CD45RO-negative, CCR7-positively selected cells formed the naive CD8 fraction, excluding terminally differentiated effector memory CD45RA+ cells. Sequencing was done on a sample of naive CD8+ T cells from PBMCs. All receptors come from a man between 18 and 35 years old in good health. Some clones in this sample may be carry-over from other donors' samples.

V and J are TRBV29-1 and TRBJ1-1, with unresolved D. This CDR3 has 15 residues. Trimming cost V 2 bases and J 1 base, with 14 bases left between them. The germline gives CDR1 SQVTM, CDR2 ANQGSEA. In DNA, the CDR3 is TGCAGCGTTGAATTTCCCCTGATAGGGAACACTGAAGCTTTCTTT. It is translated as CSVEFPLIGNTEAFF.

The CDR3 bases are TGTGCCAGCAGCTCGCGTAAATGGGAGTCTACGGAGACCCAGTACTTC. Its translation is CASSSRKWESTETQYF. This chain connects TRBV9 to TRBJ2-5; D possibly corresponds to TRBD2 (5 bases). Germline V gene data show CDR1 as SGDLS and CDR2 as YYNGEE. CDR3 size: 16 residues. The ends were cut back, 4 bases at V and 5 bases at J, with 21 bases in the middle. Using reference TRBV9 and TRBJ2-5 for the parts outside the CDR3, the full variable domain is DSGVTQTPKHLITATGQRVTLRCSPRSGDLSVYWYQQSLDQGLQFLIQYYNGEERAKGNILERFSAQQFPDLHSELNLSSLELGDSALYFCASSSRKWESTETQYFGPGTRLLVL.

The chain recombines TRBV18 with TRBJ2-1; TRBD2 matches at 8 bases. The length of the CDR3 is 14 residues. Germline V gives CDR1 KGHSH, CDR2 LQKENI. V lost 0 bases to trimming and J lost 9 bases; unmatched junction nucleotides: 4. CDR3 nucleotides: TGTGCCAGCTCACCACCTAGCGGGACTGTTGAGCAGTTCTTC. Translation: CASSPPSGTVEQFF.